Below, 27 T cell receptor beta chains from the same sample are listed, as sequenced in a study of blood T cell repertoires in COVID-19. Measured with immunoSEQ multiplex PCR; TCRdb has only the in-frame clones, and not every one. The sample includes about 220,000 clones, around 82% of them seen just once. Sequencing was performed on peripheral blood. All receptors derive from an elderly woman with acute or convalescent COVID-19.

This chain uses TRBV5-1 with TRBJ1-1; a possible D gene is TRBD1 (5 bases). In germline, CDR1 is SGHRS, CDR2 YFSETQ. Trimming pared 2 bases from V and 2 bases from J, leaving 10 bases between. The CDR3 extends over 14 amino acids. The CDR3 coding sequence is TGCGCCAGCAGCTTTATAACAGGAAACACTGAAGCTTTCTTT. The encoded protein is CASSFITGNTEAFF.

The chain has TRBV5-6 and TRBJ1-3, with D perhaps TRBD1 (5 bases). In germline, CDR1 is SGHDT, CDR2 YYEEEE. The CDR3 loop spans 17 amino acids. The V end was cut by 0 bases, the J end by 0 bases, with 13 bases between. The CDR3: CASSLAPDIFSGNTIYF. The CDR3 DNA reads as TGTGCCAGCAGCTTGGCCCCGGACATCTTCTCTGGAAACACCATATATTTT.

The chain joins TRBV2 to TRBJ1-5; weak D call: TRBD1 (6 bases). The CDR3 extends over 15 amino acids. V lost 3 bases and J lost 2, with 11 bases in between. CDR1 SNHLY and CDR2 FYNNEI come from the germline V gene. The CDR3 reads CASSDQGRGNQPQHF. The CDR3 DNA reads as TGTGCCAGCAGTGATCAGGGGCGGGGCAATCAGCCCCAGCATTTT.

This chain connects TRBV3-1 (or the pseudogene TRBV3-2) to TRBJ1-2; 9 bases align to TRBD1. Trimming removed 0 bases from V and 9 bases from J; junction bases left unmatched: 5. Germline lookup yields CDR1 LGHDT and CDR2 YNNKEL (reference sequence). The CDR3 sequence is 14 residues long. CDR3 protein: CASSQDTGQGRYTF. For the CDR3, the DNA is TGTGCCAGCAGCCAAGATACGGGACAGGGCCGCTACACCTTC.

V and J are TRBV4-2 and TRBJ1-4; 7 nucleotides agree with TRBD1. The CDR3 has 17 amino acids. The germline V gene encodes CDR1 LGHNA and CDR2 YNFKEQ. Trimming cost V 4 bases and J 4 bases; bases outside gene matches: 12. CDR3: CASSRTLTGQRNEKLFF. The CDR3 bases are TGTGCCAGCAGCCGAACCTTAACGGGACAGCGTAATGAAAAACTGTTTTTT.

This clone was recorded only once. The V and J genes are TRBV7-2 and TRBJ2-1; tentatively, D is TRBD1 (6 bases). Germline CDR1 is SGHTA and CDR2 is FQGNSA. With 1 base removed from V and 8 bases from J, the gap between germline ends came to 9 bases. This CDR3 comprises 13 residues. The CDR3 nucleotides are TGTGCCAGCAGCTTAGTCGCAGGGGATGAGCAGTTCTTC. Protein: CASSLVAGDEQFF.

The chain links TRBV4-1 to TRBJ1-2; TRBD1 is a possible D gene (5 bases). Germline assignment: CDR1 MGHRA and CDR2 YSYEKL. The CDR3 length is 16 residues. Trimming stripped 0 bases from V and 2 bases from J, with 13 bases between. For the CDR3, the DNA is TGCGCCAGCAGCCAAGATTCCGGGGGTTGGAACTATGGCTACACCTTC. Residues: CASSQDSGGWNYGYTF.

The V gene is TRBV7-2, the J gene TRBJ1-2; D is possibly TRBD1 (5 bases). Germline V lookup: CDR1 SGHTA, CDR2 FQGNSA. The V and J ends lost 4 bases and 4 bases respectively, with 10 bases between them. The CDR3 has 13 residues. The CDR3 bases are TGTGCCAGCAGCTCCGCGGGGCCCTATGGCTACACCTTC. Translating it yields CASSSAGPYGYTF.

CDR3 DNA: TGTGCCAGCAGCCTAAGACGGCGGGGAACGATCACAGATACGCAGTATTTT. Translation gives CASSLRRRGTITDTQYF. The rearrangement links TRBV7-6 to TRBJ2-3; perhaps TRBD2 as D (6 bases). In germline, CDR1 is SGHVS, CDR2 FNYEAQ. V was pared by 5 bases and J by 2 bases, with 20 bases between. The CDR3 loop spans 17 amino acids.

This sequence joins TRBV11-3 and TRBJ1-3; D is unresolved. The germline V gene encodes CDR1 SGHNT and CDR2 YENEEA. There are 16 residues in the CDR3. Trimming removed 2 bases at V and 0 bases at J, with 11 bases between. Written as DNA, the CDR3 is TGTGCCAGCAGCTTATATCGGGTGGACTCTGGAAACACCATATATTTT. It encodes CASSLYRVDSGNTIYF.

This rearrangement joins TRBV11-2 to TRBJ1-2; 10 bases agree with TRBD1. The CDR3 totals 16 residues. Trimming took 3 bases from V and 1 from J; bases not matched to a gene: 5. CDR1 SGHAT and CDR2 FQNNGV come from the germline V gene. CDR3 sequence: CASSFGGTGVNYGYTF. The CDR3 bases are TGTGCCAGCAGCTTCGGGGGGACAGGGGTTAACTATGGCTACACCTTC. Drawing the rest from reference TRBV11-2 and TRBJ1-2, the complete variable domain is EAGVAQSPRYKIIEKRQSVAFWCNPISGHATLYWYQQILGQGPKLLIQFQNNGVVDDSQLPKDRFSAERLKGVDSTLKIQPAKLEDSAVYLCASSFGGTGVNYGYTFGSGTRLTVV.

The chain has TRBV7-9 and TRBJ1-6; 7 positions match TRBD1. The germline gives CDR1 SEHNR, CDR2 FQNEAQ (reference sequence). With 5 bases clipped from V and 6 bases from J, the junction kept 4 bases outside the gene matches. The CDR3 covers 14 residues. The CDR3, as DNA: TGTGCCAGCAGCCAGACAGGGTTTAATTCACCCCTCCACTTT. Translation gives CASSQTGFNSPLHF.

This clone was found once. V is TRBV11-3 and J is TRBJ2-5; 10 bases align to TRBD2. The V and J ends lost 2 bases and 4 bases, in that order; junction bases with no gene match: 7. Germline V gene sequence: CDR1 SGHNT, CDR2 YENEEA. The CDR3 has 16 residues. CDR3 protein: CASSLSQSGGVETQYF. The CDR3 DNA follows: TGTGCCAGCAGCTTATCCCAAAGCGGGGGGGTAGAGACCCAGTACTTC.

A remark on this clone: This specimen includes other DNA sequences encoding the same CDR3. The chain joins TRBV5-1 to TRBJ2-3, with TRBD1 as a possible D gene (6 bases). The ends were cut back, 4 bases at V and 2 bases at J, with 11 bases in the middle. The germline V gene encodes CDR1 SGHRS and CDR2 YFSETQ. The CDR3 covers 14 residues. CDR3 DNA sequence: TGCGCCAGCAGCCCCGGACAGAACACAGATACGCAGTATTTT. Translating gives CASSPGQNTDTQYF.

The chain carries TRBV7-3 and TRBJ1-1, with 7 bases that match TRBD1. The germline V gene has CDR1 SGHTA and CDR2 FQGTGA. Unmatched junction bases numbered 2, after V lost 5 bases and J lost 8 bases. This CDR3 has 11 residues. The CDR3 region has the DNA TGTGCCAGCAGCCGAGGGGGCGAAGCTTTCTTT. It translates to CASSRGGEAFF.

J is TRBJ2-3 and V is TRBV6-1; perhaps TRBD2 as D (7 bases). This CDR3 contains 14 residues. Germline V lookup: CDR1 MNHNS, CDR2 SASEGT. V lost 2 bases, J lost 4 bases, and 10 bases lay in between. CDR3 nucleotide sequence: TGTGCCAGCAGTGAACGGCGGGGGCCAGATACGCAGTATTTT. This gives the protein CASSERRGPDTQYF.

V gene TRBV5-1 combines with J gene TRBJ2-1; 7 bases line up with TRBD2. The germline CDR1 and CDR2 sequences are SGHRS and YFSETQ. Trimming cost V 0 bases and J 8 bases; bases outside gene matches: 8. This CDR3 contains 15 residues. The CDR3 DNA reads TGCGCCAGCAGCTTGGAGGGGAGGGCTTACGATGAGCAGTTCTTC. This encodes CASSLEGRAYDEQFF.

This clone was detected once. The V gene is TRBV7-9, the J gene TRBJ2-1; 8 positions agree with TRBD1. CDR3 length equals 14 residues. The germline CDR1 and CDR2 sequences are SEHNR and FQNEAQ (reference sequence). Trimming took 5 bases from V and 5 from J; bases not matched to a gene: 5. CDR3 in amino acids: CASSRDRYDNEQFF. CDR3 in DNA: TGTGCCAGCAGCCGGGACAGGTACGACAATGAGCAGTTCTTC.

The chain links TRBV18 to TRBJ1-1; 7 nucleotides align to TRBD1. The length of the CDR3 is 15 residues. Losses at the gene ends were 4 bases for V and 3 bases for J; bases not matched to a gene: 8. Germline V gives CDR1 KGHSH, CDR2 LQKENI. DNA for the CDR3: TGTGCCAGCTCACGACCATCCGGGACAGACACTGAAGCTTTCTTT. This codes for CASSRPSGTDTEAFF. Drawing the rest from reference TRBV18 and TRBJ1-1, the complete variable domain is NAGVMQNPRHLVRRRGQEARLRCSPMKGHSHVYWYRQLPEEGLKFMVYLQKENIIDESGMPKERFSAEFPKEGPSILRIQQVVRGDSAAYFCASSRPSGTDTEAFFGQGTRLTVV.

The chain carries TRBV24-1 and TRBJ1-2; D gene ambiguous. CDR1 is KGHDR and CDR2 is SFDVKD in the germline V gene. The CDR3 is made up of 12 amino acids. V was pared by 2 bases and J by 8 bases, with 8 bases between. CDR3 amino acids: CATSDSLAGYTF. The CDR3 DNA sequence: TGTGCCACCAGTGATTCTCTAGCGGGCTACACCTTC.

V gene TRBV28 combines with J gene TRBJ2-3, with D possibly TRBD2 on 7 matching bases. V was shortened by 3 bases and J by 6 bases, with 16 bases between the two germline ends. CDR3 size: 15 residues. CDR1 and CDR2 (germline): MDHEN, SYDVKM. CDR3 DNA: TGTGCCAGCAGTTTCGAAGGGGGGGTATACGATACGCAGTATTTT. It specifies CASSFEGGVYDTQYF.

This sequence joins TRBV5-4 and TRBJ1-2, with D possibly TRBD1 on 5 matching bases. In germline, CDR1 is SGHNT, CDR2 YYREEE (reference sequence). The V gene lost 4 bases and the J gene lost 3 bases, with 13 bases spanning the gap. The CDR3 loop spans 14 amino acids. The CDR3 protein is CASSPSTAYYGYTF. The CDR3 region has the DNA TGTGCCAGCAGCCCATCGACAGCATACTATGGCTACACCTTC.

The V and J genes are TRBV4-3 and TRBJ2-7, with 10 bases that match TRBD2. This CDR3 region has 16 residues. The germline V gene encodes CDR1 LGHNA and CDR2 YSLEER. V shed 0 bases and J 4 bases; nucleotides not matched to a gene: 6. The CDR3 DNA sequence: TGCGCCAGCAGCCAAGATGGAGCGGGGGGGCCGTACGAGCAGTACTTC. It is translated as CASSQDGAGGPYEQYF.

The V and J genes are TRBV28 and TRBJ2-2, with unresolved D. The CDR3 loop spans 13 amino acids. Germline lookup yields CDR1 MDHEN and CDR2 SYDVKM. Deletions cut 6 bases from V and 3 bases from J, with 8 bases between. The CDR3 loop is CASRSFHTGELFF. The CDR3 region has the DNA TGTGCCAGCAGATCATTCCACACCGGGGAGCTGTTTTTT.

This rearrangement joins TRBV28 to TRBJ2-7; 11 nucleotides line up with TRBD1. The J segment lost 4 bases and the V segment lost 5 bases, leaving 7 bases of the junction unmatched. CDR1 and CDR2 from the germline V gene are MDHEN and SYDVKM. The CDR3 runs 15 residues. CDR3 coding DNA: TGTGCCAGCAGTAACTCCGGGACAGGGGGATACGAGCAGTACTTC. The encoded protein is CASSNSGTGGYEQYF.

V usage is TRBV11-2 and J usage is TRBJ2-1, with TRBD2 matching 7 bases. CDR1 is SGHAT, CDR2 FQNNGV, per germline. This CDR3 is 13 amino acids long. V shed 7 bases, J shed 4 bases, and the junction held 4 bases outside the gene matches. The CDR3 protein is CASTEGGYNEQFF. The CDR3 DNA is TGTGCCAGCACCGAGGGAGGGTACAATGAGCAGTTCTTC.

CDR3 in amino acids: CASRYSREIRNQPQHF. CDR3 nucleotides: TGTGCCAGCAGATATAGCAGGGAAATACGCAATCAGCCCCAGCATTTT. The J gene is TRBJ1-5, the V gene TRBV28; possible D gene TRBD1, 5 bases. Trimming cost V 6 bases and J 2 bases, with 17 bases left between them. The CDR3 is 16 amino acids. Per germline, CDR1 MDHEN and CDR2 SYDVKM. The variable domain in full, with the rest retrieved from reference TRBV28 and TRBJ1-5, is DVKVTQSSRYLVKRTGEKVFLECVQDMDHENMFWYRQDPGLGLRLIYFSYDVKMKEKGDIPEGYSVSREKKERFSLILESASTNQTSMYLCASRYSREIRNQPQHFGDGTRLSIL.